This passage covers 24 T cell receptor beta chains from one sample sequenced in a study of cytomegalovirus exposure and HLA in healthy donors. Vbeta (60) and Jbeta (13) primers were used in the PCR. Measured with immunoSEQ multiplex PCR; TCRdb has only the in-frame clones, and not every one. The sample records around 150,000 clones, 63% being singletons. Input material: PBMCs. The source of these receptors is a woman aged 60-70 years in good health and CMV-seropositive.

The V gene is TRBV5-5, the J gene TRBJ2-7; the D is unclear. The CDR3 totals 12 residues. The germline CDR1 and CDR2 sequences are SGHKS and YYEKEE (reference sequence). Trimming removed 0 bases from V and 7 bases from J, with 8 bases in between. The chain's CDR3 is CASSLDGWEQYF. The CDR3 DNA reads TGTGCCAGCAGCTTGGACGGGTGGGAGCAGTACTTC.

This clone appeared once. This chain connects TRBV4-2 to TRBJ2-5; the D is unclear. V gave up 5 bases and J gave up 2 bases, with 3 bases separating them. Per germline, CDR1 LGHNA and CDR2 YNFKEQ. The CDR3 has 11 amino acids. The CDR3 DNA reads TGTGCCAGCAGCATACAAGAGACCCAGTACTTC. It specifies CASSIQETQYF.

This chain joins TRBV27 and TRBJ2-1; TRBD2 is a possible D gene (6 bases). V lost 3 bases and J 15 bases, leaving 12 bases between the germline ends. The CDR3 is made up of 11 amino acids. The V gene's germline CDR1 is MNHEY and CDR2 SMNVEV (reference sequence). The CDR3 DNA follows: TGTGCCAGCAGTTTGGGGACTTCATCGTTCTTC. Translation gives CASSLGTSSFF.

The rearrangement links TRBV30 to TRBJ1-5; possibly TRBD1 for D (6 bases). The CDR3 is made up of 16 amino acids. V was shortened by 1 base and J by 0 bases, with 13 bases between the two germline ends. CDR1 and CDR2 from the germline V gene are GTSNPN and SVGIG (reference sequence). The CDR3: CAWSASGDPSNQPQHF. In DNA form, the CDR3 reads TGTGCCTGGAGTGCTTCAGGGGACCCTAGCAATCAGCCCCAGCATTTT.

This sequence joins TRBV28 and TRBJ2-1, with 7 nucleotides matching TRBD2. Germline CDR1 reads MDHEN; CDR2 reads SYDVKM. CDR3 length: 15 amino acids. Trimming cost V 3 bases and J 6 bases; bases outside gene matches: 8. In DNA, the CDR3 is TGTGCCAGCAGTTTCGGCGCGGGAGCTGGCAATGAGCAGTTCTTC. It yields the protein CASSFGAGAGNEQFF.

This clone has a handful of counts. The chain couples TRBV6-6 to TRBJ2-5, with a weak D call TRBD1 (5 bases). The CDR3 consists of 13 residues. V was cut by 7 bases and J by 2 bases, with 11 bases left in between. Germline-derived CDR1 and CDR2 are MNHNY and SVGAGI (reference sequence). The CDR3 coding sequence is TGTGCCAGCACGAGACAGCCTCAAGAGACCCAGTACTTC. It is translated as CASTRQPQETQYF.

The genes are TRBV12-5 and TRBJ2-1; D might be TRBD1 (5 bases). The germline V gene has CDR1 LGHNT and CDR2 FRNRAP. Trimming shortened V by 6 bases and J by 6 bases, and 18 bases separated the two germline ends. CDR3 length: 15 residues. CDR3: CASGPGDSLGNEQFF. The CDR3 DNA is TGTGCTAGTGGCCCCGGTGACAGCCTGGGCAATGAGCAGTTCTTC.

CDR3 sequence: CASSATTFEQYF. The CDR3 region has the DNA TGTGCCAGCAGCGCGACTACATTCGAGCAGTACTTC. This rearrangement joins TRBV5-6 to TRBJ2-7, with a tentative D call TRBD2 (5 bases). Trimming pared 4 bases from V and 6 bases from J, leaving 11 bases between. This CDR3 is 12 amino acids long. Germline CDR1 SGHDT, CDR2 YYEEEE.

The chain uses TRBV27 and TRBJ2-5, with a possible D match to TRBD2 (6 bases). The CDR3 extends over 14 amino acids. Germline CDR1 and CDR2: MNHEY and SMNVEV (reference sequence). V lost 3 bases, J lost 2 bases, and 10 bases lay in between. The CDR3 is CASSLVSGQETQYF. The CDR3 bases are TGTGCCAGCAGTTTGGTTAGCGGACAAGAGACCCAGTACTTC.

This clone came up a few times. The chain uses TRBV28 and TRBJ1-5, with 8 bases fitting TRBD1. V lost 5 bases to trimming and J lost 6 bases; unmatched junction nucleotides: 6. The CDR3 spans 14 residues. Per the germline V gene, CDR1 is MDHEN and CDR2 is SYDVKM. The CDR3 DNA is TGTGCCAGCAGTCTTGCAGGGGGCAGTCAGCCCCAGCATTTT. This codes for CASSLAGGSQPQHF.

The CDR3 protein is CASSSGRVVETQYF. CDR3 DNA: TGTGCCAGCAGTTCGGGGAGGGTGGTAGAGACCCAGTACTTC. J is TRBJ2-5 and V is TRBV6-1; 7 bases agree with TRBD2. The V gene end was trimmed by 5 bases and the J gene end by 4 bases; junction bases not matched to a gene: 7. Looked up from germline, CDR1 is MNHNS and CDR2 is SASEGT. The CDR3 sequence is 14 residues long.

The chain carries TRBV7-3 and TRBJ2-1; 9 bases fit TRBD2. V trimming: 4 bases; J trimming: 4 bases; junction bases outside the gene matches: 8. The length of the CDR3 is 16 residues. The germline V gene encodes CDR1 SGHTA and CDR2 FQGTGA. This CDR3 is CASSSTPGLAYNEQFF. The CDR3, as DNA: TGTGCCAGCAGCTCAACGCCGGGACTAGCTTACAATGAGCAGTTCTTC.

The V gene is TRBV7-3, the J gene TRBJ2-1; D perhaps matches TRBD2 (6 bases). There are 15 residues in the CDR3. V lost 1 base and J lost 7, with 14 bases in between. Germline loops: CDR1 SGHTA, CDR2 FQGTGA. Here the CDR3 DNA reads TGTGCCAGCAGCTTAATATCGGGACTCGCTAATGAGCAGTTCTTC. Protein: CASSLISGLANEQFF.

CDR3 in amino acids: CASSQGPYNEQFF. CDR3 nucleotide sequence: TGTGCCAGCAGCCAGGGGCCTTACAATGAGCAGTTCTTC. This sequence joins TRBV7-2 and TRBJ2-1; D might be TRBD1 (6 bases). Trimming shortened V by 5 bases and J by 4 bases, and 9 bases separated the two germline ends. Germline values: CDR1 SGHTA, CDR2 FQGNSA. The CDR3 has 13 amino acids.

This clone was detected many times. The chain's CDR3 is CAWSVVTEAFF. DNA of the CDR3: TGTGCCTGGAGTGTGGTGACAGAAGCTTTCTTT. The chain employs TRBV30 and TRBJ1-1; D gene ambiguous. Trimming removed 0 bases at V and 8 bases at J, with 7 bases between. Germline loops: CDR1 GTSNPN, CDR2 SVGIG (reference sequence). This CDR3 is 11 amino acids long.

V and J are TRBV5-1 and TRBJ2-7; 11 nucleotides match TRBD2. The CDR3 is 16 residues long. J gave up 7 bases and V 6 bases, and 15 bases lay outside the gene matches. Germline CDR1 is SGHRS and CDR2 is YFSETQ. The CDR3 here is CASKSGLAGGPGEQYF. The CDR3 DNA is TGCGCCAGCAAATCGGGGTTAGCGGGAGGGCCGGGGGAGCAGTACTTC.

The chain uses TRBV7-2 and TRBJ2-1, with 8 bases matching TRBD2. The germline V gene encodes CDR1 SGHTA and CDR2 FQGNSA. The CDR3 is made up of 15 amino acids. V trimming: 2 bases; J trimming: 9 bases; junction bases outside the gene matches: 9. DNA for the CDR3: TGTGCCAGCAGCTTAAAAGCGGGAGTCACGGTTGAGCAGTTCTTC. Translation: CASSLKAGVTVEQFF. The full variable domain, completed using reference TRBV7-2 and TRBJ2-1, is GAGVSQSPSNKVTEKGKDVELRCDPISGHTALYWYRQSLGQGLEFLIYFQGNSAPDKSGLPSDRFSAERTGGSVSTLTIQRTQQEDSAVYLCASSLKAGVTVEQFFGPGTRLTVL.

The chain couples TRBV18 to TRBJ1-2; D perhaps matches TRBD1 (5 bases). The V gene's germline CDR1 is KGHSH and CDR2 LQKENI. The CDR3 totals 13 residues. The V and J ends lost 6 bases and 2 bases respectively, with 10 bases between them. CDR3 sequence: CASSRDSNYGYTF. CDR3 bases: TGTGCCAGCTCCCGGGACTCCAACTATGGCTACACCTTC.

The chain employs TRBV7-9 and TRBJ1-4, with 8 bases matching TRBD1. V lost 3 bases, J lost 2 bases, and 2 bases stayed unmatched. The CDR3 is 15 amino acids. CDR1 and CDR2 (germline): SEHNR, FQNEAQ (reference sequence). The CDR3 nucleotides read TGTGCCAGCAGCTTCGGACAGGGCACTAATGAAAAACTGTTTTTT. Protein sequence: CASSFGQGTNEKLFF.

CDR3 in DNA: TGTGCCAGCAGCTCACAGGGTACTCGAGAGACCCAGTACTTC. Encoded protein: CASSSQGTRETQYF. J is TRBJ2-5 and V is TRBV7-2; tentatively, D is TRBD1 (6 bases). Trimming removed 4 bases at V and 4 bases at J, with 13 bases between. The CDR3 totals 14 residues. Germline CDR1 reads SGHTA; CDR2 reads FQGNSA.

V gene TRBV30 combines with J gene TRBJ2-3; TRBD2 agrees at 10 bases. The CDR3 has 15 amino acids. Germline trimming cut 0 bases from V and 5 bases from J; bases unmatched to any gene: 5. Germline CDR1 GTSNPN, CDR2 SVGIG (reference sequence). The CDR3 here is CAWSVRGLARDTQYF. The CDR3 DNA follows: TGTGCCTGGAGTGTACGGGGACTAGCGAGAGATACGCAGTATTTT.

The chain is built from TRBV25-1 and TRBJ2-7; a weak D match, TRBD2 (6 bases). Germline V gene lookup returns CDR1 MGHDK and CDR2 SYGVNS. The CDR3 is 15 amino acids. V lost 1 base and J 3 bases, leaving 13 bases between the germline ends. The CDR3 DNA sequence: TGTGCCAGCAGTGAATGGGGTGGGGGGAACTACGAGCAGTACTTC. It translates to CASSEWGGGNYEQYF.

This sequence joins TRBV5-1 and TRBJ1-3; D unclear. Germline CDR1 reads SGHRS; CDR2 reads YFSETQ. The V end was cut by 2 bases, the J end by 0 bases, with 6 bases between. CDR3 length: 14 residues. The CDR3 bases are TGCGCCAGCAGCTTCGGAGACTCTGGAAACACCATATATTTT. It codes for CASSFGDSGNTIYF.

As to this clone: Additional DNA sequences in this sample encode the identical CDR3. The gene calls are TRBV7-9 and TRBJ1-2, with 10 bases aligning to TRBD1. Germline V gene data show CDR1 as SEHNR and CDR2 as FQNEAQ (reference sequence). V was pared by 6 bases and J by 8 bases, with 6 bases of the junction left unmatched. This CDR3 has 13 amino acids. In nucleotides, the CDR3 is TGTGCCAGCAGTTCCGGACAGGGGGAAGGCTACACCTTC. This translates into CASSSGQGEGYTF.